This T cell receptor beta chain was documented in a study of vaccination and CD4 T cells after COVID-19. About the research overall: With 8 or 9 mild cases and one severe, convalescent patients were SARS-CoV-2 positive by nasal swab PCR.

Described treatment: approximately nine-day PBMC culture with coronavirus spike peptide pools or control peptides (ViraFEST assay). First, ViraFEST expanded antigen-specific T cells with peptide pools, and next it sequenced the TCRs. Researchers used the Oncomine TCR Beta short-read assay to sequence DNA from cultured CD4+ T cells. TCRdb reprocessed the PCR reads via MiXCR and lists one record per CDR3 protein. Among about 26,000 distinct CDR3 sequences listed, 64% were seen once. V lost 7 bases and J lost 5, with 24 bases in between. Germline loops: CDR1 SQVTM, CDR2 ANQGSEA. The CDR3 loop spans 16 amino acids. On this clonotype: Its antigen is unknown.

The clonotype comes from a human donor who had recovered from COVID-19. The specimen was CD4+ T cells from blood, cultured in vitro. The gene calls are TRBV29-1 and TRBJ2-4, with a possible D match to TRBD2 (5 bases). The CDR3 nucleotides read TGCAGCGGTGATGGGCTAGCTGGGCCACTCGAAAACATTCAGTACTTC. It yields the protein CSGDGLAGPLENIQYF.